This T cell receptor beta chain was identified in a study of blood T cell repertoires in COVID-19. Study summary: Spain, Italy and the United States supplied samples that represented acute and convalescent COVID-19. Nucleic acid was either cDNA or gDNA, and it came from T cells, B-cell-depleted T cells, or PBMCs.

Under the authors' procedure: Reference gene primers were amplified, and this amplification served to estimate nucleated cell counts. Data came from immunoSEQ multiplex PCR; TCRdb stores just in-frame clones and leaves some out. For V, J and clone size, that table is used; D and trimming come from the DNA. This table has 50,000 to 70,000 clones, approximately 92% appearing once. Germline V gene data show CDR1 as LNHNV and CDR2 as YYDKDF (reference sequence). Trimming took off 5 bases at V and 3 bases at J, with 10 bases between the two ends. The CDR3 contains 14 residues. The receptor was derived from a woman older than 75 with active COVID-19. This chain uses TRBV15 with TRBJ1-4, with D unclear. Material: peripheral blood. CDR3 DNA: TGTGCCACCAGCGTAGACAAGGCTAATGAAAAACTGTTTTTT. Encoded protein: CATSVDKANEKLFF.